These T cell receptor beta chains were read from a single sample in a study of OX40 agonist ivuxolimab in advanced cancers. TCRdb's copy holds only in-frame clones and misses some; the assay was immunoSEQ multiplex PCR. This sample has under 150,000 clones, with approximately 90% found just once. The starting material was CD4+ or CD8+ T cells sorted from blood, obtained in a trial of the OX40 agonist ivuxolimab. The receptor source for this set is an adult with an advanced solid tumor such as melanoma, head and neck, liver or kidney cancer. The conserved cysteine and the conserved F or W are not part of the CDR3 here.

V: TRBV25-1; length: 12; J: TRBJ2-7; CDR3: ASSFQGRDYEQY
V: TRBV28; length: 14; J: TRBJ1-1; CDR3: ASSFSPQGRGTEAF
V: TRBV7-2; length: 13; J: TRBJ2-1; CDR3: ASSSDRDFIFEQF
V: TRBV15; length: 12; J: TRBJ1-3; CDR3: ATSSVTGGNTIY
V: TRBV10-2; length: 11; J: TRBJ1-3; CDR3: ASTSYSGNTIY
V: TRBV27; length: 16; J: TRBJ1-4; CDR3: ASSPLSLPGLNNEKLF
V: TRBV25-1; length: 12; J: TRBJ1-2; CDR3: ASSEAGGPLGYT
V: TRBV6-5; length: 13; J: TRBJ2-4; CDR3: ASSSVWDRVSIQY
V: TRBV7-2; length: 11; J: TRBJ2-3; CDR3: ASSSGATDTQY
V: TRBV7-9; length: 13; J: TRBJ1-4; CDR3: ASNTWGGTNEKLF
V: TRBV9; length: 13; J: TRBJ1-4; CDR3: ASSVGDGPNEKLF
V: TRBV5-1; length: 14; J: TRBJ2-1; CDR3: ASSLELAERYNEQF
V: TRBV7-9; length: 14; J: TRBJ1-4; CDR3: ASSQAGTTGGEKLF
V: TRBV10-3; length: 11; J: TRBJ1-5; CDR3: AISSRDNQPQH
V: TRBV19; length: 11; J: TRBJ2-1; CDR3: ASSTVRVRGQF
V: TRBV27; length: 13; J: TRBJ2-6; CDR3: ASSFGPSGANVLT
V: TRBV9; length: 13; J: TRBJ1-4; CDR3: ASSVGHTTNEKLF
V: TRBV6-5; length: 12; J: TRBJ1-1; CDR3: ASSWQALNTEAF
V: TRBV4-3; length: 14; J: TRBJ1-5; CDR3: ASSPFGRGLGQPQH
V: TRBV28; length: 13; J: TRBJ2-7; CDR3: ASSLAGAVGDEQY
V: TRBV6-6; length: 11; J: TRBJ2-7; CDR3: ASRLQGSYEQY
V: TRBV7-2; length: 14; J: TRBJ2-7; CDR3: ASSSPLAGGTYEQY
V: TRBV10-3; length: 13; J: TRBJ2-2; CDR3: AISDLAGASGELF
V: TRBV5-1; length: 13; J: TRBJ2-3; CDR3: ASSLDRASTDTQY
V: TRBV28; length: 13; J: TRBJ2-1; CDR3: ASSLPGTYDNEQF
V: TRBV2; length: 13; J: TRBJ1-2; CDR3: ASSTQGLTNYGYT